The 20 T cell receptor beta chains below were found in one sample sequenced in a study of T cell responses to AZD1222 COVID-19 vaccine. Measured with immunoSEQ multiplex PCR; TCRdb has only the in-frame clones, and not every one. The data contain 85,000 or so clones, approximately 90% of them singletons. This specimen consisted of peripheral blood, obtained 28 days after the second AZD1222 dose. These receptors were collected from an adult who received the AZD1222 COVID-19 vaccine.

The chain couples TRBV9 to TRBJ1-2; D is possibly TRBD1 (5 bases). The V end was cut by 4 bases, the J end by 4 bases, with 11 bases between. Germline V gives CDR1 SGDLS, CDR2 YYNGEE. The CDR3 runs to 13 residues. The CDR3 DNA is TGTGCCAGCAGCCGGACCGGGGGCTATGGCTACACCTTC. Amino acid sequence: CASSRTGGYGYTF.

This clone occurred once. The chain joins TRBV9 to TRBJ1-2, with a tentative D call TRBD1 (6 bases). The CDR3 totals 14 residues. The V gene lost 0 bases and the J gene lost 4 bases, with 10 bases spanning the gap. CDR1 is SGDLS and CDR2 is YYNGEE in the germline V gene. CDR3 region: CASSVAGDTYGYTF. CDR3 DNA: TGTGCCAGCAGCGTAGCCGGGGACACCTATGGCTACACCTTC. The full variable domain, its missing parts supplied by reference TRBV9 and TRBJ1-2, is DSGVTQTPKHLITATGQRVTLRCSPRSGDLSVYWYQQSLDQGLQFLIQYYNGEERAKGNILERFSAQQFPDLHSELNLSSLELGDSALYFCASSVAGDTYGYTFGSGTRLTVV.

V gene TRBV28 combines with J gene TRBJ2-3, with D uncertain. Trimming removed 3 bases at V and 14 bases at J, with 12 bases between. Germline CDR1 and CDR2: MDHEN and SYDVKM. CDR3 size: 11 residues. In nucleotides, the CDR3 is TGTGCCAGCAGTTTCCGTGAGGTGGTGTATTTT. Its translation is CASSFREVVYF.

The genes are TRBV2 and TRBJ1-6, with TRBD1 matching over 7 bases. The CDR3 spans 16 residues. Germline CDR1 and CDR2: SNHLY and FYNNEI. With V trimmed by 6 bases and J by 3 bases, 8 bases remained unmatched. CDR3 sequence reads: CASRDGQAVYNSPLHF. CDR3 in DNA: TGTGCCAGCAGGGACGGACAGGCGGTCTATAATTCACCCCTCCACTTT. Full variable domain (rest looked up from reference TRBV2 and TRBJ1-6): EPEVTQTPSHQVTQMGQEVILRCVPISNHLYFYWYRQILGQKVEFLVSFYNNEISEKSEIFDDQFSVERPDGSNFTLKIRSTKLEDSAMYFCASRDGQAVYNSPLHFGNGTRLTVT.

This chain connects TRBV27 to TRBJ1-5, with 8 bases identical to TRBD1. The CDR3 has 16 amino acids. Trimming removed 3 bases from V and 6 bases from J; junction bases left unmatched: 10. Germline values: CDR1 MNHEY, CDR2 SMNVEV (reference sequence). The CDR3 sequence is CASSLLGRGHLQPQHF. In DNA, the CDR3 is TGTGCCAGCAGTTTGCTCGGCAGGGGGCATCTTCAGCCCCAGCATTTT.

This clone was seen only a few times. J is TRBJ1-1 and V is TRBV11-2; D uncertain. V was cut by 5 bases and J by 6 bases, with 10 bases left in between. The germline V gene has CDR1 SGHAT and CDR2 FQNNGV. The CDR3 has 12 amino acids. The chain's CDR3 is CASSPSPPEAFF. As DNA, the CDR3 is TGTGCCAGCAGCCCATCCCCCCCTGAAGCTTTCTTT. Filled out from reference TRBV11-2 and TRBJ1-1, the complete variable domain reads EAGVAQSPRYKIIEKRQSVAFWCNPISGHATLYWYQQILGQGPKLLIQFQNNGVVDDSQLPKDRFSAERLKGVDSTLKIQPAKLEDSAVYLCASSPSPPEAFFGQGTRLTVV.

The CDR3 nucleotides read TGTGCCACCAGCCCCTCGACCTACAGCACAGATACGCAGTATTTT. Translation gives CATSPSTYSTDTQYF. The chain combines TRBV15 with TRBJ2-3; no firm D call. Germline V gene data show CDR1 as LNHNV and CDR2 as YYDKDF (reference sequence). The CDR3 runs 15 residues. V dropped 5 bases and J dropped 0 bases, with 12 bases sitting between them.

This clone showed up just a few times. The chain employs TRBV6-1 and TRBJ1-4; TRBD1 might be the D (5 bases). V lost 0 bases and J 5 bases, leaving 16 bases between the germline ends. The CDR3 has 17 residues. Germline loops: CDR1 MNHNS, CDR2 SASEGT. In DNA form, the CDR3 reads TGTGCCAGCAGTGAAGCGTTTGGGGGACCGATAAATGAAAAACTGTTTTTT. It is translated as CASSEAFGGPINEKLFF.

As DNA, the CDR3 is TGCGCCAGCAGCATTGGGGGACAGAGCTGGGGAGAGACCCAGTACTTC. It specifies CASSIGGQSWGETQYF. The V gene is TRBV5-1, the J gene TRBJ2-5; 7 bases match TRBD1. This CDR3 has 16 amino acids. The J segment lost 4 bases and the V segment lost 4 bases, leaving 13 bases of the junction unmatched. The germline gives CDR1 SGHRS, CDR2 YFSETQ. The whole variable domain, remainder taken from reference TRBV5-1 and TRBJ2-5, is KAGVTQTPRYLIKTRGQQVTLSCSPISGHRSVSWYQQTPGQGLQFLFEYFSETQRNKGNFPGRFSGRQFSNSRSEMNVSTLELGDSALYLCASSIGGQSWGETQYFGPGTRLLVL.

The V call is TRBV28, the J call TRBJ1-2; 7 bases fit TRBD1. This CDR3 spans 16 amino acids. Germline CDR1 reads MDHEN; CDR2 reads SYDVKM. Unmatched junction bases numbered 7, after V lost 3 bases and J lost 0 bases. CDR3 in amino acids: CASSFSGGIANYGYTF. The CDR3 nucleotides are TGTGCCAGCAGTTTCTCAGGGGGAATAGCTAACTATGGCTACACCTTC.

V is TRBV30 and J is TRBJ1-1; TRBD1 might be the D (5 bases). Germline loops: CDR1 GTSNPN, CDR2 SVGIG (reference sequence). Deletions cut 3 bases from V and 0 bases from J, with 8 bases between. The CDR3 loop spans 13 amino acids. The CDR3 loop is CAWRRGVNTEAFF. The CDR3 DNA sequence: TGTGCCTGGAGGCGGGGGGTGAACACTGAAGCTTTCTTT.

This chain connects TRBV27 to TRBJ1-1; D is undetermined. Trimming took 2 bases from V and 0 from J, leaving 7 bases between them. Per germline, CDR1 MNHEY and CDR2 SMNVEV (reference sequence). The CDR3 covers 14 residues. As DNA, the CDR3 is TGTGCCAGCAGTTTAAGATCCTTGAACACTGAAGCTTTCTTT. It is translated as CASSLRSLNTEAFF.

The CDR3 reads CSVGGGDRHGYTF. The CDR3, as DNA: TGCAGCGTGGGGGGTGGGGACAGACATGGCTACACCTTC. The rearrangement links TRBV29-1 to TRBJ1-2; 7 nucleotides agree with TRBD1. The CDR3 is 13 amino acids. Germline values: CDR1 SQVTM, CDR2 ANQGSEA. Trimming cost V 6 bases and J 6 bases; bases outside gene matches: 10.

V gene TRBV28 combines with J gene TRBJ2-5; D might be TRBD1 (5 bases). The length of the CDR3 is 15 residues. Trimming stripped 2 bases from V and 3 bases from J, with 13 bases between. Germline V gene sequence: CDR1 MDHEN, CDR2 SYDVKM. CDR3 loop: CASSLRQAGKETQYF. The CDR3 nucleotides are TGTGCCAGCAGTTTACGTCAGGCAGGGAAAGAGACCCAGTACTTC.

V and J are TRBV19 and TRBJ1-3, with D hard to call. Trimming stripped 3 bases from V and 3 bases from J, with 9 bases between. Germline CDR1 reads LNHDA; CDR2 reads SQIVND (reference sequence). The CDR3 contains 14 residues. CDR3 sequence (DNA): TGTGCCAGTAGTATTGGGGTCGGTGGAAACACCATATATTTT. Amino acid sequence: CASSIGVGGNTIYF.

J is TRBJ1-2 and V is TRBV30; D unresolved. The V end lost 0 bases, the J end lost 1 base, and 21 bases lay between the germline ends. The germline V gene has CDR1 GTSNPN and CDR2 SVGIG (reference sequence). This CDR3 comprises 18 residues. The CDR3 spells CAWSVNFGSPEYNYGYTF. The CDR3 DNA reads TGTGCCTGGAGTGTAAATTTCGGCAGCCCAGAGTATAACTATGGCTACACCTTC.

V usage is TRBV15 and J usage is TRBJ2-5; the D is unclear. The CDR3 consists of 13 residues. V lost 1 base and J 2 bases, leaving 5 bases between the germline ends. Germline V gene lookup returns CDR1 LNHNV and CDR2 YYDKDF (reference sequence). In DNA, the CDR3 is TGTGCCACCAGCAGAGCCTTACAAGAGACCCAGTACTTC. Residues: CATSRALQETQYF.

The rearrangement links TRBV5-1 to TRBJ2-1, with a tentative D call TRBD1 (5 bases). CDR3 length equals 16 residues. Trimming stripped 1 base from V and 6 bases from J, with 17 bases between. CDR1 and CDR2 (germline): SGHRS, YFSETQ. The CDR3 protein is CASSLLGRDVGNEQFF. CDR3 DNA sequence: TGCGCCAGCAGCTTGTTGGGCAGGGATGTCGGCAATGAGCAGTTCTTC.

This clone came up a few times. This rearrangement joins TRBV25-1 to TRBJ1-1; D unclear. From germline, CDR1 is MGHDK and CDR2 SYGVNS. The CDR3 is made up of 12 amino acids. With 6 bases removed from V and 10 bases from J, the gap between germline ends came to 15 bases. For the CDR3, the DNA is TGTGCCAGCAGCGGAACCAGGACGACAGCTTTCTTT. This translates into CASSGTRTTAFF.

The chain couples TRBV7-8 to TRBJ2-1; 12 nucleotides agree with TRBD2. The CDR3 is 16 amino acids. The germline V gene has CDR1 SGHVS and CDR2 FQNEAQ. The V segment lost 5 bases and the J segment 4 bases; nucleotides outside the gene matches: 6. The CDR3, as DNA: TGTGCCAGCAGCACCTTTACTAGCGGGAGGTACAATGAGCAGTTCTTC. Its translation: CASSTFTSGRYNEQFF.